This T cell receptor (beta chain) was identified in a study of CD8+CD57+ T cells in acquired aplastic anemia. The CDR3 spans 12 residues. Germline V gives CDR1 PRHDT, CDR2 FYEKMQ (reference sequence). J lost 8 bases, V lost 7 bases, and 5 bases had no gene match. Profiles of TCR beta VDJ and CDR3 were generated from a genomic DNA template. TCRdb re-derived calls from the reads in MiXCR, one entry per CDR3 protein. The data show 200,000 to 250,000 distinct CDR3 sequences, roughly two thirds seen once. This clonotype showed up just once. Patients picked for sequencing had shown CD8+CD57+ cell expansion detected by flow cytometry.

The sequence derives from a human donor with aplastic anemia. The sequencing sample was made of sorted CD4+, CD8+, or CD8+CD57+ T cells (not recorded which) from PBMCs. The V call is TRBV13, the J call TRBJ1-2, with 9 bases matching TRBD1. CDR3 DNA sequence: TGTGCCAGCACCTGGACAGGGGTAGGCTACACCTTC. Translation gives CASTWTGVGYTF.